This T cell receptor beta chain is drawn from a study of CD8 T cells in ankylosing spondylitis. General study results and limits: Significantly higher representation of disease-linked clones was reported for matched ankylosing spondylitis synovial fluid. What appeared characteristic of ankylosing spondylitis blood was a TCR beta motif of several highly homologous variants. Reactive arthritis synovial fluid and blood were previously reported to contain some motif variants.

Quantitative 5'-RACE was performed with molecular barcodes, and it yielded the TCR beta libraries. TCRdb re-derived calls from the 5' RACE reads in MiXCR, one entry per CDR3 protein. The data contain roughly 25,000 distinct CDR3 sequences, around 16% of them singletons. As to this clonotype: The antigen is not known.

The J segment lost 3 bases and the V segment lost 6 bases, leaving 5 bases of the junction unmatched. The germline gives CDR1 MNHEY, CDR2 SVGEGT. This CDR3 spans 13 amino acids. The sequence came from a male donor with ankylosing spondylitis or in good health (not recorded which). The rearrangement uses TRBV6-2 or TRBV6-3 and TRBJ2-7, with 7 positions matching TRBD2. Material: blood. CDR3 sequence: CASRDTSVYEQYF. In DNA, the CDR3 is TGTGCCAGCAGGGATACTAGCGTCTACGAGCAGTACTTC.